This TCR beta chain was obtained from a study of T cell responses to AZD1222 COVID-19 vaccine. Study-wide background: The study pooled second doses at about 4 or about 12 weeks.

Profiled with immunoSEQ multiplex PCR; TCRdb holds only in-frame clones, not every one. The sample comprises about 120,000 clones, about nine tenths of which are singletons, and just over 7% rests with the top ten. The germline V gene encodes CDR1 MNHEY and CDR2 SMNVEV (reference sequence). The CDR3 sequence is 15 residues long. V was shortened by 3 bases and J by 4 bases, with 15 bases between the two germline ends. The specimen was peripheral blood, collected on day 0 of AZD1222 vaccination. This clonotype was obtained from an adult in good health. The rearrangement uses TRBV27 and TRBJ1-1; unclear D gene. CDR3 bases: TGTGCCAGCAGTTTGACTTCAGGTCTAGGCACTGAAGCTTTCTTT. It codes for CASSLTSGLGTEAFF.